A selection of T cell receptor beta chains follows, all from one sample in a study of T cell responses to AZD1222 COVID-19 vaccine. Only in-frame clones appear in the TCRdb table, and some are missing; sequencing was by immunoSEQ multiplex PCR. Among around 160,000 clones, approximately 85% were seen once, and the ten largest hold less than 5%. The sample consisted of peripheral blood, taken on day 0 of MenACWY control vaccination. These receptors originate from an adult in good health. The conserved cysteine and the conserved F or W are not part of the CDR3 here. Some rows have no size entry. The others give once, few or many, or a class for an expanded clone.

CDR3 | V | size | J
ATSDSRGSGPSYEQY | TRBV24-1 | . | TRBJ2-7
ASSLSGVQPQH | TRBV28 | . | TRBJ1-5
ASSEAGEGEKLF | TRBV10-2 | . | TRBJ1-4
ASSLGVRDEQF | TRBV11-1 | . | TRBJ2-1
ASSIAGGYNSPLH | TRBV19 | . | TRBJ1-6
ASRADGHSGNTIY | TRBV2 | . | TRBJ1-3
ASSRHRGVRDEKLF | TRBV6-4 | . | TRBJ1-4
ASSLEGARTDTQY | TRBV5-6 | few | TRBJ2-3
ASSYSSEGVGPQH | TRBV6-5 | . | TRBJ1-5
ASTLVRGLRDTDTQY | TRBV7-3 | . | TRBJ2-3
ASSVGWDRGRENTIY | TRBV6-1 | . | TRBJ1-3
AWSVWRGAKNIQY | TRBV30 | . | TRBJ2-4
ASSVDRGSETQY | TRBV9 | once | TRBJ2-5
ASSQDIGVSYNSPLH | TRBV3-1/TRBV3-2 | . | TRBJ1-6
ASSLQGATEAF | TRBV7-9 | . | TRBJ1-1
ASSLRNRATDTQY | TRBV27 | . | TRBJ2-3
ASREGGGNTIY | TRBV7-2 | . | TRBJ1-3
ASSLQGANTGELF | TRBV5-5 | . | TRBJ2-2
ASSHLGLISYNEQF | TRBV4-1 | . | TRBJ2-1
ASSTGGYTEAF | TRBV9 | . | TRBJ1-1
ASSLASGTPDNGYT | TRBV9 | . | TRBJ1-2
ASSVQDGDQETQY | TRBV2 | . | TRBJ2-5
ASSLQGSSYNEQF | TRBV5-6 | . | TRBJ2-1
ASSRSGGVNGYT | TRBV3-1/TRBV3-2 | . | TRBJ1-2
ASSQDTILAGGTPYEQY | TRBV4-1 | . | TRBJ2-7
ASSQMDSLSYEQY | TRBV5-1 | . | TRBJ2-7
ASDTQY | TRBV2 | . | TRBJ2-3
ASSGGTGSYEQY | TRBV2 | . | TRBJ2-7
ASSVPGGIGGYT | TRBV9 | . | TRBJ1-2
ASSPGTADSPLH | TRBV27 | . | TRBJ1-6